This T cell receptor (beta chain) was sequenced in a study of T cell responses to AZD1222 COVID-19 vaccine. Notes on this clone: Its antigen is unidentified.

Whole-study results and caveats: Spike-specific TCR breadth rose after two AZD1222 doses, and depth rose as well. Donors were largely white British and mainly female; clonal diversity was possibly underestimated. Nearly half of spike-specific TCRs reportedly go after variant regions that carry no mutations.

CDR1 and CDR2 (germline): LNHDA, SQIVND (reference sequence). The V and J ends lost 8 bases and 0 bases respectively, with 14 bases between them. This CDR3 has 16 amino acids. Generated by immunoSEQ multiplex PCR, the TCRdb table keeps only in-frame clones and is missing some. Of 100,000 to 150,000 clones detected, around 92% appear once; the ten largest clones hold about 4.5%. Sample: peripheral blood, taken on day 0 of AZD1222 vaccination. The TCR originated in an adult in good health. V is TRBV19 and J is TRBJ2-6; a weak D match, TRBD2 (6 bases). CDR3 in DNA: TGTGCCAGTGGGGGGTCCGGGCGCTCTGGGGCCAACGTCCTGACTTTC. Its translation is CASGGSGRSGANVLTF.